The 8 T cell receptor beta chains listed next were all sequenced from one sample in a study of cytomegalovirus exposure and HLA in healthy donors. Use of 60 Vbeta and 13 Jbeta primers characterized the PCR. Produced via immunoSEQ multiplex PCR; TCRdb's table is partial and in-frame only. The profile covers about 120,000 clones, with about 79% appearing a single time and about 2% taken by the ten largest. The source material was PBMCs. The receptors originated from a human donor in good health.

The chain is built from TRBV7-8 and TRBJ1-1; weak D call: TRBD1 (5 bases). CDR1 and CDR2 from the germline V gene are SGHVS and FQNEAQ. V lost 6 bases and J lost 0, with 14 bases in between. The CDR3 extends over 15 amino acids. The DNA of the CDR3 is TGTGCCAGCAGATTGACAGAGAGCATGAACACTGAAGCTTTCTTT. It encodes CASRLTESMNTEAFF.

This clone is labeled as medium-sized. This sequence joins TRBV4-1 and TRBJ1-6; tentative D call: TRBD1 (5 bases). The germline V and J ends were trimmed by 4 bases and 5 bases, with 9 bases remaining between them. The CDR3 is made up of 14 amino acids. Germline loops: CDR1 MGHRA, CDR2 YSYEKL. CDR3 residues: CASSLGGNNSPLHF. The CDR3 DNA follows: TGCGCCAGCAGCCTCGGGGGAAATAATTCACCCCTCCACTTT.

The V and J genes are TRBV7-2 and TRBJ1-2; D might be TRBD1 (5 bases). Germline V gene data show CDR1 as SGHTA and CDR2 as FQGNSA. The CDR3 totals 13 residues. Trimming cost V 5 bases and J 5 bases, with 12 bases left between them. The CDR3 is CASSKDKLYGYTF. The CDR3 DNA sequence: TGTGCCAGCAGCAAGGACAAATTATATGGCTACACCTTC.

This clone came up a few times. This sequence joins TRBV7-9 and TRBJ2-2, with 10 bases matching TRBD2. CDR1 SEHNR and CDR2 FQNEAQ come from the germline V gene (reference sequence). Trimming at V came to 2 bases and at J to 7 bases, leaving 4 bases not matched to a gene. The CDR3 is made up of 15 amino acids. The CDR3 region has the DNA TGTGCCAGCAGCTTAACAGCGGGAGGGATCGGGGAGCTGTTTTTT. Amino acid sequence: CASSLTAGGIGELFF.

This clone was observed a few times. V is TRBV6-6 and J is TRBJ1-1; TRBD1 might be the D (5 bases). The CDR3 is 14 residues long. Germline V gene data show CDR1 as MNHNY and CDR2 as SVGAGI (reference sequence). V lost 6 bases to trimming and J lost 1 base, with 12 bases between them. CDR3 amino acids: CASRERGGNTEAFF. The CDR3 DNA follows: TGTGCCAGCAGGGAGAGGGGAGGGAACACTGAAGCTTTCTTT.

V and J are TRBV19 and TRBJ1-5; D may be TRBD1 (6 bases). Germline CDR1 is LNHDA and CDR2 is SQIVND (reference sequence). The CDR3 consists of 15 residues. V shed 10 bases and J shed 1 base, with 17 bases lying between them. The CDR3 nucleotides are TGTGCCACCCGGTTGGGCGACAGGAGCAATCAGCCCCAGCATTTT. Translation gives CATRLGDRSNQPQHF. Using reference TRBV19 and TRBJ1-5 for the parts outside the CDR3, the full variable domain is DGGITQSPKYLFRKEGQNVTLSCEQNLNHDAMYWYRQDPGQGLRLIYYSQIVNDFQKGDIAEGYSVSREKKESFPLTVTSAQKNPTAFYLCATRLGDRSNQPQHFGDGTRLSIL.

This chain uses TRBV7-2 with TRBJ2-5, with TRBD2 matching 11 bases. CDR1 and CDR2 from the germline V gene are SGHTA and FQGNSA. This CDR3 is 17 amino acids long. Trimming took 1 base from V and 2 from J; bases not matched to a gene: 6. CDR3: CASSLGLAGGDQETQYF. As DNA, the CDR3 is TGTGCCAGCAGCTTAGGGCTAGCGGGGGGTGATCAAGAGACCCAGTACTTC.

This chain connects TRBV7-2 to TRBJ2-7; 9 bases line up with TRBD1. V gave up 6 bases and J gave up 0 bases; unmatched junction bases: 3. Germline values: CDR1 SGHTA, CDR2 FQGNSA. The CDR3 is made up of 14 amino acids. CDR3 loop: CASRRDRASYEQYF. The CDR3 region has the DNA TGTGCCAGCAGACGGGACAGGGCCTCCTACGAGCAGTACTTC.